What follows are 6 T cell receptor beta chains derived from one specimen sequenced in a study of response to subunit inactivated influenza vaccine. One entry per CDR3 protein, called by TCRdb with MiXCR from the RT-PCR reads. This repertoire shows 450,000 to 600,000 distinct CDR3 sequences, 6% to 9% found once; its top ten account for 10% to 15%. The input for sequencing was PBMCs from blood, taken about 24 months after vaccination. The receptors come from a man in his fifties or sixties who received an inactivated influenza vaccine.

Ten or more counts support this clonotype. This chain uses TRBV7-9 with TRBJ1-1; D is unclear. Trimming stripped 4 bases from V and 4 bases from J, with 19 bases between. CDR3 length: 16 amino acids. Germline V gives CDR1 SEHNR, CDR2 FQNEAQ (reference sequence). In DNA, the CDR3 is TGTGCCAGCAGCTCCGGTCCACAGACTAGGAGCACTGAAGCTTTCTTT. Its protein is CASSSGPQTRSTEAFF.

The chain links TRBV9 to TRBJ2-5; D remains unclear. The V and J ends lost 2 bases and 4 bases respectively, with 9 bases between them. The germline CDR1 and CDR2 sequences are SGDLS and YYNGEE. The length of the CDR3 is 13 residues. The CDR3: CASSVSSGETQYF. DNA of the CDR3: TGTGCCAGCAGCGTTAGTTCGGGAGAGACCCAGTACTTC.

This clonotype has more than one count but fewer than ten. The genes are TRBV7-9 and TRBJ2-5; D is undetermined. Deletions cut 8 bases from V and 0 bases from J, with 10 bases between. The CDR3 spans 13 residues. Germline V lookup: CDR1 SEHNR, CDR2 FQNEAQ (reference sequence). The CDR3 DNA sequence: TGTGCCAGCGGAGCCTGGTACCAAGAGACCCAGTACTTC. Amino acid sequence: CASGAWYQETQYF. The complete variable domain, with remaining parts taken from reference TRBV7-9 and TRBJ2-5, reads DTGVSQNPRHKITKRGQNVTFRCDPISEHNRLYWYRQTLGQGPEFLTYFQNEAQLEKSRLLSDRFSAERPKGSFSTLEIQRTEQGDSAMYLCASGAWYQETQYFGPGTRLLVL.

This clonotype was counted a few times. This sequence joins TRBV5-5 and TRBJ2-7; D is possibly TRBD2 (5 bases). V dropped 3 bases and J dropped 1 base, with 14 bases sitting between them. There are 15 residues in the CDR3. From germline, CDR1 is SGHKS and CDR2 YYEKEE (reference sequence). The chain's CDR3 is CASSWAWTGSYEQYF. As DNA, the CDR3 is TGTGCCAGCAGCTGGGCATGGACGGGGTCCTACGAGCAGTACTTC.

The gene calls are TRBV11-1 and TRBJ2-4; 9 bases match TRBD2. Germline-derived CDR1 and CDR2 are SGHAT and FQDESV (reference sequence). The CDR3 consists of 15 residues. The V and J ends lost 5 bases and 0 bases, in that order; junction bases with no gene match: 2. The CDR3 DNA reads TGTGCCAGCAGCAGCGGGGGGAGAGCCAAAAACATTCAGTACTTC. Protein product: CASSSGGRAKNIQYF.

The V and J genes are TRBV9 and TRBJ2-3; 10 bases are shared with TRBD2. V dropped 2 bases and J dropped 3; count of bases not matched to a gene: 6. The CDR3 contains 16 residues. Germline assignment: CDR1 SGDLS and CDR2 YYNGEE. CDR3 protein: CASSVRGTSETDTQYF. For the CDR3, the DNA is TGTGCCAGCAGCGTGAGGGGGACTAGCGAAACAGATACGCAGTATTTT.